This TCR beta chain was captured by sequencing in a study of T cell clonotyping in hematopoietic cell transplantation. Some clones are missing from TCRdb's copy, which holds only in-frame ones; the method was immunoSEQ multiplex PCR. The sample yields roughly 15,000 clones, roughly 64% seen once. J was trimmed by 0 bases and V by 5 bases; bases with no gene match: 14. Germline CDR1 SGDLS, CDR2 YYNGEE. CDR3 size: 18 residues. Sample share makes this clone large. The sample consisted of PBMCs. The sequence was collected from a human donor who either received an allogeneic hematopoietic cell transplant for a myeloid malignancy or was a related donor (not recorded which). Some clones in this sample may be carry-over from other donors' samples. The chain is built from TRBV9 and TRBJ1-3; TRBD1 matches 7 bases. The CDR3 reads CASSEKGGQTNSGNTIYF. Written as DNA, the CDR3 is TGTGCCAGCAGTGAGAAGGGGGGACAGACAAACTCTGGAAACACCATATATTTT.